Below, one T cell receptor (beta chain) is given with its context. This clonotype appeared many times. It lacks a known antigen. One base away there is no much larger clone; base qualities are not given. The data belong to a study of T cells in Graves' hyperthyroidism and ophthalmopathy (dated by TCRdb to between 2018 and 2021). For context, the study as a whole: Peripheral blood was sampled at the time of initial diagnosis, prior to any treatment. In addition, the study compared T-cell repertoires in thyroid tissue and in blood from several Graves' hyperthyroidism patients. After sampling, hyperthyroidism patients received methimazole starting at 30 mg daily, and ophthalmopathy patients received high-dose intravenous methylprednisolone. Prospective prediction of ophthalmopathy was tested in an independent validation cohort of some 20 hyperthyroidism patients and around 16 patients who later progressed to ophthalmopathy. The 75 to 100 discovery patients were randomly divided into training and test sets at a 7:3 ratio. TCR Vbeta CDR3 sequencing of 130 to 150 peripheral blood samples (more than 40 ophthalmopathy, over 70 hyperthyroidism and roughly 17 progressor patients) is reported in the paper. TCR V-J signatures able to tell the groups apart were searched for in a discovery cohort of around 95 patients, of whom 43 had Graves' ophthalmopathy and roughly 59 had stable Graves' hyperthyroidism.

The TCR beta CDR3 regions were amplified from the RNA transcripts. A first-round RT-PCR of the TCR CDR3 used the HTBI primer set with the Qiagen OneStep RT-PCR kit. A second multiplex PCR round built the libraries, followed by size selection and purification. The libraries were sequenced on an Illumina HiSeq2000 using paired-end 100 bp reads. Turning to the authors' computational methods: SOAPnuke was used to process the raw data, with reads discarded if the reads contained adapters or uncalled bases, had a mean Phred below 15, or lacked an exact constant-primer or identifier match. High-quality paired reads were merged with COPE v1.2.5, and unique nucleotide sequences were defined as clonotypes. Clonotypes were aligned to IMGT TRBV, TRBD and TRBJ reference segments using MiTCR v1.1. Analysis was restricted to V-J combinations with a frequency above 0.0001, which covered about 99% of repertoires. The TCS score was defined as the ratio of F50 (clonal expansion) to E x V (chaos), calculated using BLOSUM62-based TCRdist between CDR3 peptides within each V-J. Welch's t-statistics and random forest reduced some 510 V-J features to some 14, which were used in a naive Bayes classifier (R e1071). TCRdb reworked the public reads: Q25 trimming with fastp, MiXCR clone assembly, productive beta chains retained. Here each entry gathers all rows of one CDR3 protein and keeps the most common genes and DNA. It is TCRdb's table, rather than the study itself, that gives the V and J calls and clone size. The sample contains 550,000 to 600,000 distinct CDR3 sequences, 15% to 20% of them found a single time. The top ten hold approximately 18% of the sample.

Stable Graves' hyperthyroidism was defined as the absence of progression to ophthalmopathy over 18 months of follow-up. Hyperthyroidism patients were newly diagnosed, with disease duration under 2 months, and aged 18 to 65 years. Patients with uncontrolled infections, other autoimmune diseases, pregnancy or lactation were excluded. Diagnoses were established on the basis of clinical symptoms, serum thyroxine and TRAb, thyroid ultrasound, and orbital computed tomography. PBMCs were isolated from more than 8 ml of fresh peripheral blood by Ficoll-Paque density gradient centrifugation. Trizol reagent was used to extract total RNA, and RNA quality was then checked on an Agilent 2100 Bioanalyzer. From cysteine to phenylalanine, the CDR3 is 17 amino acids long. CDR3 DNA is the only sequence kept; it has 51 bases, read in frame from the first base. The germline V and J ends show losses of 6 bases and 1 base respectively, and no gene match explains 9 bases of the junction. CDR1 SGHAT and CDR2 FQDESV are derived from the germline V gene (reference sequence).

Overall results and qualifications from the work: No statistical method was used to fix the sample size in advance, and group allocation was not hidden from the investigators. A 13 V-J signature model separated ophthalmopathy from stable hyperthyroidism, with approximately 86% sensitivity and roughly 81% specificity in cross-validation and 80%/75% in testing. Most expanded thyroid clonotypes (frequency above 0.001) were also detected in blood, suggesting blood repertoires may reflect thyroid immune responses. In validation, the model predicted progression to ophthalmopathy a median of around six months before onset, with approximately 71% sensitivity and roughly 79% specificity.

Sample: blood. The TCR originated in a woman between 18 and 30 years old with Graves' hyperthyroidism. The rearrangement joined TRBV11-1 to TRBJ1-5, with 10 junctional bases fitting TRBD1. The sequenced DNA is TGTGCCAGCAGACCATCAAGGGACAGGGGAAGCAATCAGCCCCAGCATTTT. Translation gives CASRPSRDRGSNQPQHF.